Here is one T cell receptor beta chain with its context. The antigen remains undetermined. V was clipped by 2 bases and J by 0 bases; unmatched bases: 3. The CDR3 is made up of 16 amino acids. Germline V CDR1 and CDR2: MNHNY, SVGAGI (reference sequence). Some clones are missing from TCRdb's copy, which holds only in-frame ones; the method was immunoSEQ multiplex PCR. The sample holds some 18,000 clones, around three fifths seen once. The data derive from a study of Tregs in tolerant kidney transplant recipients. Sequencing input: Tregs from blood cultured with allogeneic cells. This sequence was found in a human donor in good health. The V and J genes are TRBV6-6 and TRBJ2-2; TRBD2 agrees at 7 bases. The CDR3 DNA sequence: TGTGCCAGCAGTTACGGGGACTACGCGAACACCGGGGAGCTGTTTTTT. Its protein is CASSYGDYANTGELFF.